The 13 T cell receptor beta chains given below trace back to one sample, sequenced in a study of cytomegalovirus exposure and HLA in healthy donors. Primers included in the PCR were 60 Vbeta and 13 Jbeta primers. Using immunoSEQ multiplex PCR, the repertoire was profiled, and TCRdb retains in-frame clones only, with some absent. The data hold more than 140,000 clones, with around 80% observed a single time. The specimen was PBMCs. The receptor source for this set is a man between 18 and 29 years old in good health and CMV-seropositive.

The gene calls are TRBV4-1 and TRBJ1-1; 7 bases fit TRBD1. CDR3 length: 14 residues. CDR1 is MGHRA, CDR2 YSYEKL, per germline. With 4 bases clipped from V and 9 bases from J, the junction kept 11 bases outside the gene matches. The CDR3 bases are TGCGCCAGCAGCCGAGACCGTACAGGGGCTAAAGCTTTCTTT. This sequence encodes CASSRDRTGAKAFF.

The CDR3 reads CASSEEIAGVDEQFF. CDR3 in DNA: TGTGCCAGCAGTGAGGAAATAGCGGGGGTGGATGAGCAGTTCTTC. V usage is TRBV2 and J usage is TRBJ2-1; 9 bases line up with TRBD2. The CDR3 loop spans 15 amino acids. Germline loops: CDR1 SNHLY, CDR2 FYNNEI. The trim removed 3 bases at V and 8 bases at J, leaving 8 bases unmatched.

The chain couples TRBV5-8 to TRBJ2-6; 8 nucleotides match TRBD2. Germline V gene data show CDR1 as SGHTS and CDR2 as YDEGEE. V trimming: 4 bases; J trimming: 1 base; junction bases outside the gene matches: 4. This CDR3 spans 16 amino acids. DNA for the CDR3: TGTGCCAGCAGCCCGGGAGGGGCTTCTGGGGCCAACGTCCTGACTTTC. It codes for CASSPGGASGANVLTF.

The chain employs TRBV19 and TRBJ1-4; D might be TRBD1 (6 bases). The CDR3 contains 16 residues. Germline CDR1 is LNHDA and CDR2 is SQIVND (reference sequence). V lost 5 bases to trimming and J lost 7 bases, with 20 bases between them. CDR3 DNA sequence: TGTGCCAGTAGTCTACTCACCGGGGGGCTTGGTGAAAAACTGTTTTTT. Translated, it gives CASSLLTGGLGEKLFF. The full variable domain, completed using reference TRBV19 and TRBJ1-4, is DGGITQSPKYLFRKEGQNVTLSCEQNLNHDAMYWYRQDPGQGLRLIYYSQIVNDFQKGDIAEGYSVSREKKESFPLTVTSAQKNPTAFYLCASSLLTGGLGEKLFFGSGTQLSVL.

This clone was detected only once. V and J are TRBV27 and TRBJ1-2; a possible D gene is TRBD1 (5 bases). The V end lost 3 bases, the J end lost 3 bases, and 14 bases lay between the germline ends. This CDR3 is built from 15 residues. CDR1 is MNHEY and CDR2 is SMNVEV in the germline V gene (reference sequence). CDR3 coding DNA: TGTGCCAGCAGTTTGGCGGGGGGAAGTCACTATGGCTACACCTTC. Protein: CASSLAGGSHYGYTF.

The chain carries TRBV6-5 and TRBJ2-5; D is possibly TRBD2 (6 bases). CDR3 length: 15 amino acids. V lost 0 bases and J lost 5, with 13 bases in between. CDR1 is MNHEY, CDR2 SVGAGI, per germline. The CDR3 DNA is TGTGCCAGCAGTTACTCTGCCGGGAGTGGGGAGACCCAGTACTTC. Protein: CASSYSAGSGETQYF.

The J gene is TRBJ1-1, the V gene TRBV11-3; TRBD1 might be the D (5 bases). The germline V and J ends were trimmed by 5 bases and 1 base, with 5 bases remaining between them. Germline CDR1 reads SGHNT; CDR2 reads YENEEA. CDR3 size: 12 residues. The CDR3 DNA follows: TGTGCCAGCAGCCAGGGGAACACTGAAGCTTTCTTT. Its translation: CASSQGNTEAFF.

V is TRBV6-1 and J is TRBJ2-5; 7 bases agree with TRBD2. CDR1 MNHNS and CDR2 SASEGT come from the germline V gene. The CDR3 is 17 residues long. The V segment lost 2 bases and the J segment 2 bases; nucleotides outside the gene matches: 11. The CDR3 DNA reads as TGTGCCAGCAGTGAATTTGGGGGGGTGGGGGGTCAAGAGACCCAGTACTTC. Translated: CASSEFGGVGGQETQYF.

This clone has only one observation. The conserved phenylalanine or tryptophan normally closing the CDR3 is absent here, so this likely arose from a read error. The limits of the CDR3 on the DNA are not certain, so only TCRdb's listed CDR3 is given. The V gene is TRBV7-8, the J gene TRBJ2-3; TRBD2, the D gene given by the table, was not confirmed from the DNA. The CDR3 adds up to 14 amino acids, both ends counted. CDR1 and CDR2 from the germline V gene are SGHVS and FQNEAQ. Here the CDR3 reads CASSPTRTSGEHAM.

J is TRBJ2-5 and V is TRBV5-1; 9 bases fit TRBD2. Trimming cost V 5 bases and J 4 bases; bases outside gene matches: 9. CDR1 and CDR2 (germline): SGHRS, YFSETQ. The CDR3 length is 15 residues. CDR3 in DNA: TGCGCCAGCAGGTTAGCGGGAGAGTTAAGAGAGACCCAGTACTTC. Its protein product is CASRLAGELRETQYF.

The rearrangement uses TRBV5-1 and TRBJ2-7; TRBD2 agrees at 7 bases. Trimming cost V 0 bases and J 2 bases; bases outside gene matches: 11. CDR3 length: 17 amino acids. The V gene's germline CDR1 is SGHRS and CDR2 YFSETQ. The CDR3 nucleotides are TGCGCCAGCAGCTTGGCCCTGGGGAGGGATGTCCCCTACGAGCAGTACTTC. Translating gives CASSLALGRDVPYEQYF.

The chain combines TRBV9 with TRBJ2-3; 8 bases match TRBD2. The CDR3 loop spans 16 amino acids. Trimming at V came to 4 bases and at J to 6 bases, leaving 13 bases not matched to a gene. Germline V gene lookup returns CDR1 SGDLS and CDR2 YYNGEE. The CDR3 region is CASSIRGTSVADTQYF. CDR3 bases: TGTGCCAGCAGCATTAGAGGGACTAGTGTGGCGGATACGCAGTATTTT.

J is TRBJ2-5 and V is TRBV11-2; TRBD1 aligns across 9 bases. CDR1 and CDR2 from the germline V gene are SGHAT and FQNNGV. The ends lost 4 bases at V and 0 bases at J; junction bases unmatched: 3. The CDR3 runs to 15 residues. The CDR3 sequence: CASSSQGADQETQYF. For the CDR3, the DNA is TGTGCCAGCAGCTCACAGGGGGCGGACCAAGAGACCCAGTACTTC. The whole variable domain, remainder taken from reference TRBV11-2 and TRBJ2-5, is EAGVAQSPRYKIIEKRQSVAFWCNPISGHATLYWYQQILGQGPKLLIQFQNNGVVDDSQLPKDRFSAERLKGVDSTLKIQPAKLEDSAVYLCASSSQGADQETQYFGPGTRLLVL.